Following are 24 T cell receptor beta chains from one sample sequenced in a study of blood T cell repertoires in COVID-19. Assay: immunoSEQ multiplex PCR; the TCRdb copy retains only in-frame clones and omits some. This sample has roughly 160,000 clones, with around 67% found just once. Sequencing was carried out using peripheral blood. These receptor sequences come from a woman older than 75 with acute or convalescent COVID-19.

This clone was recorded once. V gene TRBV2 combines with J gene TRBJ2-5, with TRBD2 identical over 9 bases. This CDR3 is 13 amino acids long. V was clipped by 8 bases and J by 4 bases; unmatched bases: 5. Germline lookup yields CDR1 SNHLY and CDR2 FYNNEI. CDR3 nucleotide sequence: TGTGCCAGCGCTCAGCGGGAGGTAGAGACCCAGTACTTC. It specifies CASAQREVETQYF.

J is TRBJ1-2 and V is TRBV10-3; possibly TRBD1 for D (5 bases). The ends were cut back, 3 bases at V and 4 bases at J, with 9 bases in the middle. CDR3 size: 13 residues. In germline, CDR1 is ENHRY, CDR2 SYGVKD. CDR3 in amino acids: CAISDGQAYGYTF. In nucleotides, the CDR3 is TGTGCCATCAGTGACGGACAAGCCTATGGCTACACCTTC.

This clone was picked up one time. This chain connects TRBV28 to TRBJ2-7, with 10 bases matching TRBD2. CDR1 and CDR2 (germline): MDHEN, SYDVKM. The trim removed 10 bases at V and 2 bases at J, leaving 8 bases unmatched. The length of the CDR3 is 14 residues. Here the CDR3 reads CATLGAGGPYEQYF. CDR3 coding DNA: TGTGCCACCCTGGGAGCGGGAGGGCCCTACGAGCAGTACTTC.

This clone was found a few times. The rearrangement uses TRBV7-6 and TRBJ2-7, with D tentatively TRBD1 (5 bases). Per germline, CDR1 SGHVS and CDR2 FNYEAQ. CDR3 length equals 14 residues. The V end was cut by 4 bases, the J end by 6 bases, with 16 bases between. CDR3 loop: CASSSQGPTSEQYF. The DNA for the CDR3 is TGTGCCAGCAGCTCGCAGGGTCCCACGAGCGAGCAGTACTTC.

The chain is built from TRBV6-6 and TRBJ2-5; D might be TRBD2 (6 bases). Looked up from germline, CDR1 is MNHNY and CDR2 is SVGAGI (reference sequence). V gave up 7 bases and J gave up 5 bases, with 17 bases separating them. The CDR3 is 14 amino acids. This chain's CDR3 is CASTNRPEGETQYF. CDR3 sequence (DNA): TGTGCCAGCACCAACCGCCCGGAGGGGGAGACCCAGTACTTC.

This clone was seen only once. J is TRBJ2-7 and V is TRBV5-1; D possibly corresponds to TRBD1 (6 bases). The length of the CDR3 is 17 residues. CDR1 and CDR2 from the germline V gene are SGHRS and YFSETQ. With 0 bases removed from V and 5 bases from J, the gap between germline ends came to 21 bases. Here the CDR3 DNA reads TGCGCCAGCAGCTTGGGGGGTTCGACAGGCCCCTGGGACGAGCAGTACTTC. Encoded protein: CASSLGGSTGPWDEQYF.

This clone is a singleton in its sample. J is TRBJ2-7 and V is TRBV29-1, with 10 bases fitting TRBD1. The junction had 5 bases not matched to a gene; V was cut back by 7 bases and J by 5 bases. This CDR3 is 12 amino acids long. The V gene's germline CDR1 is SQVTM and CDR2 ANQGSEA. CDR3 region: CSGSGQGDEQYF. Written as DNA, the CDR3 is TGCAGCGGGAGCGGACAGGGGGACGAGCAGTACTTC.

This clone was observed a single time. The genes are TRBV18 and TRBJ2-5; TRBD2 aligns across 7 bases. Germline trimming cut 5 bases from V and 4 bases from J; bases unmatched to any gene: 16. Germline CDR1 KGHSH, CDR2 LQKENI. CDR3 size: 17 residues. CDR3 DNA sequence: TGTGCCAGCTCATCTACCCCTCTAGCGGTGGGAGGAGAGACCCAGTACTTC. As protein: CASSSTPLAVGGETQYF.

This clone was seen a few times. V gene TRBV4-3 combines with J gene TRBJ2-2; TRBD2 aligns across 13 bases. There are 16 residues in the CDR3. V lost 3 bases to trimming and J lost 6 bases; unmatched junction nucleotides: 4. Germline CDR1 reads LGHNA; CDR2 reads YSLEER. For the CDR3, the DNA is TGCGCCAGCAGCCAGGGACTAGCGGGATATTCCGGGGAGCTGTTTTTT. Translating it yields CASSQGLAGYSGELFF.

The sample holds a few counts of this clone. The chain links TRBV5-1 to TRBJ2-2; possible D gene TRBD2, 5 bases. CDR3 size: 14 residues. The V end lost 2 bases, the J end lost 1 base, and 6 bases lay between the germline ends. Germline CDR1 is SGHRS and CDR2 is YFSETQ. The CDR3 protein is CASSFGGNTGELFF. The CDR3 nucleotides read TGCGCCAGCAGCTTTGGAGGGAACACCGGGGAGCTGTTTTTT. The full variable domain, rest sourced from reference TRBV5-1 and TRBJ2-2, is KAGVTQTPRYLIKTRGQQVTLSCSPISGHRSVSWYQQTPGQGLQFLFEYFSETQRNKGNFPGRFSGRQFSNSRSEMNVSTLELGDSALYLCASSFGGNTGELFFGEGSRLTVL.

This clone was detected a few times. The chain carries TRBV5-8 and TRBJ1-6; 7 bases fit TRBD1. Germline V CDR1 and CDR2: SGHTS, YDEGEE. The CDR3 extends over 18 amino acids. V lost 0 bases, J lost 10 bases, and 16 bases stayed unmatched. The CDR3 DNA reads as TGTGCCAGCAGCTTGGAACTGTATGCTTACAGGGGCGGATCACCCCTCCACTTT. Translating it yields CASSLELYAYRGGSPLHF.

This clone was counted a few times. The chain uses TRBV28 and TRBJ2-7; 13 bases align to TRBD2. CDR1 is MDHEN, CDR2 SYDVKM, per germline. The J segment lost 0 bases and the V segment lost 6 bases, leaving 2 bases of the junction unmatched. This CDR3 is 15 amino acids long. The CDR3 nucleotides are TGTGCCAGCAGACGGACTAGCGGGAGCTCCTACGAGCAGTACTTC. Protein product: CASRRTSGSSYEQYF.

The rearrangement uses TRBV7-8 and TRBJ2-7; a weak D match, TRBD1 (7 bases). The CDR3 is made up of 13 amino acids. The V end lost 5 bases, the J end lost 2 bases, and 10 bases lay between the germline ends. Germline values: CDR1 SGHVS, CDR2 FQNEAQ. The CDR3 loop is CASSAGQPYEQYF. DNA for the CDR3: TGTGCCAGCAGCGCGGGACAGCCCTACGAGCAGTACTTC.

V usage is TRBV27 and J usage is TRBJ1-6; D call uncertain. This CDR3 has 13 amino acids. Germline V CDR1 and CDR2: MNHEY, SMNVEV (reference sequence). V was trimmed by 5 bases and J by 10 bases, leaving 12 bases between them. The CDR3 nucleotides are TGTGCCAGCAGTCCTGGCCCCCGATCACCCCTCCACTTT. Translation gives CASSPGPRSPLHF.

This chain connects TRBV29-1 to TRBJ2-1; the match to TRBD1 covers 10 bases. The ends lost 7 bases at V and 6 bases at J; junction bases unmatched: 6. CDR3 length: 13 residues. The germline CDR1 and CDR2 sequences are SQVTM and ANQGSEA. The CDR3 reads CSGRTGGPNEQFF. The CDR3 DNA reads TGCAGCGGGAGGACAGGGGGGCCCAATGAGCAGTTCTTC.

This chain uses TRBV2 with TRBJ2-1; perhaps TRBD2 as D (6 bases). The CDR3 extends over 13 amino acids. The germline V gene has CDR1 SNHLY and CDR2 FYNNEI. V lost 7 bases and J 6 bases, leaving 13 bases between the germline ends. This CDR3 is CASNVLALNEQFF. The CDR3 bases are TGTGCCAGCAACGTGCTAGCGCTCAATGAGCAGTTCTTC.

The CDR3 loop reads CASSSTPVATQYF. CDR3 nucleotides: TGTGCCAGCAGCTCCACCCCCGTAGCGACCCAGTACTTC. The chain is built from TRBV7-2 and TRBJ2-5; no clear D. V dropped 4 bases and J dropped 7 bases, with 13 bases sitting between them. This CDR3 has 13 residues. CDR1 and CDR2 from the germline V gene are SGHTA and FQGNSA.

The chain combines TRBV15 with TRBJ1-4, with TRBD1 identical over 8 bases. The CDR3 length is 15 residues. Looked up from germline, CDR1 is LNHNV and CDR2 is YYDKDF (reference sequence). With V trimmed by 5 bases and J by 11 bases, 13 bases remained unmatched. DNA for the CDR3: TGTGCCACCAGCCCCGGACAGGGAGGCGACGGGAAACTGTTTTTT. Encoded protein: CATSPGQGGDGKLFF.

The V gene is TRBV28, the J gene TRBJ1-5; tentative D call: TRBD1 (6 bases). The germline V gene has CDR1 MDHEN and CDR2 SYDVKM. There are 15 residues in the CDR3. The ends were cut back, 5 bases at V and 2 bases at J, with 13 bases in the middle. This CDR3 is CASSGTTAGNQPQHF. The CDR3 DNA sequence: TGTGCCAGCAGTGGGACAACGGCGGGCAATCAGCCCCAGCATTTT.

The chain couples TRBV5-1 to TRBJ2-7; D is possibly TRBD2 (6 bases). The CDR3 totals 16 residues. Germline lookup yields CDR1 SGHRS and CDR2 YFSETQ. Trimming cost V 4 bases and J 0 bases, with 17 bases left between them. The CDR3 nucleotides are TGCGCCAGCAGCGCCGCCGGGACTGTTGTCTCCTACGAGCAGTACTTC. Translating gives CASSAAGTVVSYEQYF.

This chain uses TRBV18 with TRBJ2-1; 8 bases are a match to TRBD2. The CDR3 runs to 18 residues. V lost 3 bases, J lost 0 bases, and 10 bases stayed unmatched. Germline V gene lookup returns CDR1 KGHSH and CDR2 LQKENI. The CDR3 DNA follows: TGTGCCAGCTCACCGAATGGAGCGGGAGATCGCTCCTACAATGAGCAGTTCTTC. Protein sequence: CASSPNGAGDRSYNEQFF.

This rearrangement joins TRBV4-3 to TRBJ1-6; TRBD1 aligns across 8 bases. The CDR3 runs to 19 residues. Germline trimming cut 4 bases from V and 0 bases from J; bases unmatched to any gene: 11. Germline CDR1 and CDR2: LGHNA and YSLEER. DNA for the CDR3: TGCGCCAGCAGCCTTGGCCTTCGACAGGGGAGCTCCTATAATTCACCCCTCCACTTT. Protein: CASSLGLRQGSSYNSPLHF.

This sequence joins TRBV9 and TRBJ1-5, with D perhaps TRBD1 (6 bases). Per the germline V gene, CDR1 is SGDLS and CDR2 is YYNGEE. This CDR3 comprises 15 residues. V lost 3 bases and J 0 bases, leaving 10 bases between the germline ends. CDR3 in DNA: TGTGCCAGCAGCGCTACAGGGAATAGCAATCAGCCCCAGCATTTT. Encoded protein: CASSATGNSNQPQHF.

This clone turned up a few times. This chain links TRBV19 with TRBJ1-5, with 9 bases matching TRBD1. The germline gives CDR1 LNHDA, CDR2 SQIVND (reference sequence). Trimming cost V 9 bases and J 2 bases; bases outside gene matches: 8. The length of the CDR3 is 15 residues. CDR3 sequence reads: CASVGTGWGNQPQHF. As DNA, the CDR3 is TGTGCCAGCGTCGGGACAGGGTGGGGCAATCAGCCCCAGCATTTT.